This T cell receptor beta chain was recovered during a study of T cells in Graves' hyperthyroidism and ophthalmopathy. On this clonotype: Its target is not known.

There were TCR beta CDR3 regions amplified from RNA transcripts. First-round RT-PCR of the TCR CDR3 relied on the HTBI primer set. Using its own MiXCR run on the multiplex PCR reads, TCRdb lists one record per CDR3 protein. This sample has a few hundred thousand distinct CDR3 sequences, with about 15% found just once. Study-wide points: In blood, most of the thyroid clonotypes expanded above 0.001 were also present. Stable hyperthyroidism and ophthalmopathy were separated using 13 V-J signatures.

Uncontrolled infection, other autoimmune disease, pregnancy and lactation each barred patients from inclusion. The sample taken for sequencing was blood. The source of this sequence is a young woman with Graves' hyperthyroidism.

The CDR3 reads CASSIARTGGPQHF. The CDR3 DNA sequence: TGTGCCAGTAGTATTGCCCGGACCGGAGGGCCCCAGCATTTT. The rearrangement links TRBV19 to TRBJ1-5; D unresolved. This CDR3 is built from 14 residues. Germline V gives CDR1 LNHDA, CDR2 SQIVND (reference sequence). V lost 3 bases and J 9 bases, leaving 15 bases between the germline ends.